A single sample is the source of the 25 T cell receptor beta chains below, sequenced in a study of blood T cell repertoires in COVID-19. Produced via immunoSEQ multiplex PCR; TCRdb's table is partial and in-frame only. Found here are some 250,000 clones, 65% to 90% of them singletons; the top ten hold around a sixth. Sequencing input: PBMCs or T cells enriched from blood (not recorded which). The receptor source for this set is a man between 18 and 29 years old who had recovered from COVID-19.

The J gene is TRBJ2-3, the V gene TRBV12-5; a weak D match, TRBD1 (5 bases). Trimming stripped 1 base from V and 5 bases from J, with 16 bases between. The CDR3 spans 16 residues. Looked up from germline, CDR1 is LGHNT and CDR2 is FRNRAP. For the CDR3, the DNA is TGTGCTAGTGGTTTGGGGCAGGGTCAATCGGGAGATACGCAGTATTTT. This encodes CASGLGQGQSGDTQYF.

CDR3 amino acids: CASSIAGIYEQYF. As DNA, the CDR3 is TGTGCCAGCAGCATAGCGGGAATCTACGAGCAGTACTTC. The chain carries TRBV5-4 and TRBJ2-7; 8 nucleotides align to TRBD2. Trimming at V came to 4 bases and at J to 3 bases, leaving 3 bases not matched to a gene. The CDR3 extends over 13 amino acids. The germline V gene has CDR1 SGHNT and CDR2 YYREEE (reference sequence).

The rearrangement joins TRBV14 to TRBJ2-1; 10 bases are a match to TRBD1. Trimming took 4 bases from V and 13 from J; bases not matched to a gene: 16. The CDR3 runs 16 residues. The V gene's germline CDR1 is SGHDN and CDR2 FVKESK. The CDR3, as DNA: TGTGCCAGCAGCCCTAAGCCGGGACAGGGGTCTTGGATCCAGTTCTTC. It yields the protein CASSPKPGQGSWIQFF. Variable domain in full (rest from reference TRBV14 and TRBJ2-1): EAGVTQFPSHSVIEKGQTVTLRCDPISGHDNLYWYRRVMGKEIKFLLHFVKESKQDESGMPNNRFLAERTGGTYSTLKVQPAELEDSGVYFCASSPKPGQGSWIQFFGPGTRLTVL.

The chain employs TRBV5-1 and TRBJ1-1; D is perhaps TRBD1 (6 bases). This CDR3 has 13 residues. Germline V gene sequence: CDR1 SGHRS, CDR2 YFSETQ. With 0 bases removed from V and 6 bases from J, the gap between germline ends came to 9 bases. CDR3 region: CASSLGQASEAFF. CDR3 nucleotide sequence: TGCGCCAGCAGCTTGGGACAGGCTTCTGAAGCTTTCTTT.

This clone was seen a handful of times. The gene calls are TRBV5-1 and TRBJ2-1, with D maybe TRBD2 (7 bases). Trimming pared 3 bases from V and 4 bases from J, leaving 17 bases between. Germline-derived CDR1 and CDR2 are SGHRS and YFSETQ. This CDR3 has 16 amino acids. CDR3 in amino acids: CASSSLGGGWYNEQFF. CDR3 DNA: TGCGCCAGCAGCTCCCTGGGGGGGGGCTGGTACAATGAGCAGTTCTTC.

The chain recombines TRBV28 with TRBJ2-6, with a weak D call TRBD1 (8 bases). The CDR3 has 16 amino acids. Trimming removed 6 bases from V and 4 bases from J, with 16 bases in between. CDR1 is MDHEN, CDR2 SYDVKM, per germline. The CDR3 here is CASRTGGLRGANVLTF. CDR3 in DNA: TGTGCCAGCAGAACAGGGGGACTACGCGGGGCCAACGTCCTGACTTTC. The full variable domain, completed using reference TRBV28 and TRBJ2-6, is DVKVTQSSRYLVKRTGEKVFLECVQDMDHENMFWYRQDPGLGLRLIYFSYDVKMKEKGDIPEGYSVSREKKERFSLILESASTNQTSMYLCASRTGGLRGANVLTFGAGSRLTVL.

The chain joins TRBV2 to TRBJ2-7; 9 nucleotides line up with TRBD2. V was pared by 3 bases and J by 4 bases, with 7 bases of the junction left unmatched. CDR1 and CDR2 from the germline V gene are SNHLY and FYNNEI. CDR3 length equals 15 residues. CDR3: CASSERLAGRYEQYF. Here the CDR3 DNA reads TGTGCCAGCAGTGAGAGGCTAGCGGGGAGATACGAGCAGTACTTC.

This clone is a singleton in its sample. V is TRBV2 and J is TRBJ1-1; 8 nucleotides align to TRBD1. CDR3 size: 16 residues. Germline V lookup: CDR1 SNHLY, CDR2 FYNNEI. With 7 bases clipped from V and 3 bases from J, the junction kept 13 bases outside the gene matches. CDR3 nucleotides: TGTGCCAGCACCACGGACTCAGGGGGCGAGGACACTGAAGCTTTCTTT. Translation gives CASTTDSGGEDTEAFF.

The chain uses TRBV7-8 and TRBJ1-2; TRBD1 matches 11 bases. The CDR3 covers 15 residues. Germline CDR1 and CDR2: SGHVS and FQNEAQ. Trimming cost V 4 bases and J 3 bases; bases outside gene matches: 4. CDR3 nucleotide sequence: TGTGCCAGCAGCTCGTTGGACAGGGGGCACTATGGCTACACCTTC. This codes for CASSSLDRGHYGYTF.

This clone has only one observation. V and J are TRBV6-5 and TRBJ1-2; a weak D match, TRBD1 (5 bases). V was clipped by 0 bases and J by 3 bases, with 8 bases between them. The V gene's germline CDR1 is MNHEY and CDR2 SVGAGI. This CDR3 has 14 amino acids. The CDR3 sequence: CASSYSQGDYGYTF. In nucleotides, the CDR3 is TGTGCCAGCAGTTACTCGCAGGGCGACTATGGCTACACCTTC.

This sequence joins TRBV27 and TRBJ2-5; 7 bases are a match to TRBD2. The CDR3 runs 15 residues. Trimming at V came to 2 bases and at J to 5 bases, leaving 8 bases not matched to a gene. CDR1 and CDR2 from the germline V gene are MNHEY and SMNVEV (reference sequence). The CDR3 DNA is TGTGCCAGCAGTTTAATCCCAGCGGGACGGGAGACCCAGTACTTC. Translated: CASSLIPAGRETQYF.

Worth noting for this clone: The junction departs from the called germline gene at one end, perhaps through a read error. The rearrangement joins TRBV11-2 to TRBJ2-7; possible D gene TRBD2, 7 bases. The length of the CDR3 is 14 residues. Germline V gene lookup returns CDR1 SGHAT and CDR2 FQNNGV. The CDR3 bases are TGTGCCAGCAGCCAAGGGGGGGTACTAAAATTGGCCGACTTC. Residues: CASSQGGVLKLADF.

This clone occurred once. The CDR3 DNA sequence: TGTGCCAGTAGAGAATCGGGGACCGGGGAGCTGTTTTTT. It codes for CASRESGTGELFF. The rearrangement links TRBV19 to TRBJ2-2; a weak D match, TRBD2 (5 bases). The germline V and J ends were trimmed by 6 bases and 5 bases, with 10 bases remaining between them. The germline V gene has CDR1 LNHDA and CDR2 SQIVND (reference sequence). The length of the CDR3 is 13 residues.

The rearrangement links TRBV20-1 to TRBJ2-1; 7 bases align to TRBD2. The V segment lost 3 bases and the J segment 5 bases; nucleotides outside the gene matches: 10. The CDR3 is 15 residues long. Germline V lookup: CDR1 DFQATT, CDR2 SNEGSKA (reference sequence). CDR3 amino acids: CSASVGLAADNEQFF. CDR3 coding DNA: TGCAGTGCTAGTGTGGGGCTAGCGGCCGACAATGAGCAGTTCTTC.

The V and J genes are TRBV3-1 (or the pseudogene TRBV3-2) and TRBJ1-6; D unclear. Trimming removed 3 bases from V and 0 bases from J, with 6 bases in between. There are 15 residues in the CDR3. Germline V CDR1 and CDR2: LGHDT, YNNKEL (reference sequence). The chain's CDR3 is CASSHKSSYNSPLHF. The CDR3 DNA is TGTGCCAGCAGCCACAAGAGCTCCTATAATTCACCCCTCCACTTT.

The CDR3 region has the DNA TGCGCCAGCAGCGTTTATCTAGCGGGAGTTAATAATGAGCAGTTCTTC. It yields the protein CASSVYLAGVNNEQFF. The rearrangement joins TRBV5-1 to TRBJ2-1; 10 bases match TRBD2. Germline V gene lookup returns CDR1 SGHRS and CDR2 YFSETQ. V lost 4 bases to trimming and J lost 7 bases; unmatched junction nucleotides: 11. There are 16 residues in the CDR3.

The CDR3 coding sequence is TGTGCCTGCAGACAGAGCACAGATACGCAGTATTTT. It codes for CACRQSTDTQYF. V usage is TRBV30 and J usage is TRBJ2-3, with D possibly being TRBD1 (5 bases). Germline CDR1 reads GTSNPN; CDR2 reads SVGIG (reference sequence). The CDR3 contains 12 residues. The V end was cut by 6 bases, the J end by 0 bases, with 7 bases between. Looking up the rest from reference TRBV30 and TRBJ2-3 gives the full variable domain: SQTIHQWPATLVQPVGSPLSLECTVEGTSNPNLYWYRQAAGRGLQLLFYSVGIGQISSEVPQNLSASRPQDRQFILSSKKLLLSDSGFYLCACRQSTDTQYFGPGTRLTVL.

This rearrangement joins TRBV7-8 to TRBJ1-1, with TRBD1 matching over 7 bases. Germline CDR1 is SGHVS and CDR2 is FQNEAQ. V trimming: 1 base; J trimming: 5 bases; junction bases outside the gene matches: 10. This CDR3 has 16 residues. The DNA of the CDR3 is TGTGCCAGCAGCTTAGTTTTTAAGGGGGCCTGGACTGAAGCTTTCTTT. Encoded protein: CASSLVFKGAWTEAFF.

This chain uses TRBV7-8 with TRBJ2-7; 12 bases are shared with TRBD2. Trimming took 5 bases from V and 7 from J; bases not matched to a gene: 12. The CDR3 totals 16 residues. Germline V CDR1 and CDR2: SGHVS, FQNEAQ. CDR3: CASSRGTPLAGGEQYF. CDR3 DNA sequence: TGTGCCAGCAGCCGAGGTACTCCACTAGCGGGAGGTGAGCAGTACTTC.

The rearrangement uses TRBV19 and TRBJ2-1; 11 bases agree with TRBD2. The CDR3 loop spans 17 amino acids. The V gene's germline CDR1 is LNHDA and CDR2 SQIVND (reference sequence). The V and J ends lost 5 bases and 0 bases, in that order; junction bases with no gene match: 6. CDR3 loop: CASSATSGGNSYNEQFF. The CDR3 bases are TGTGCCAGTAGTGCCACTAGCGGGGGAAACTCCTACAATGAGCAGTTCTTC.

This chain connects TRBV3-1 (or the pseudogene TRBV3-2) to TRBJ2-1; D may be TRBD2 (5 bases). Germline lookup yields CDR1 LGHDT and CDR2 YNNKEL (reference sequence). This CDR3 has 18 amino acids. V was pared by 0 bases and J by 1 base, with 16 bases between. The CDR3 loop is CASSQEPPGRASYNEQFF. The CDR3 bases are TGTGCCAGCAGCCAAGAACCCCCCGGGCGGGCTTCCTACAATGAGCAGTTCTTC.

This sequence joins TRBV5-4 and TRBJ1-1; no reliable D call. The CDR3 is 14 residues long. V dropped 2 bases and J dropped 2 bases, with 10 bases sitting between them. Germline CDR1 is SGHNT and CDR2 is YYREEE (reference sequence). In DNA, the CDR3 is TGTGCCAGCAGCTTAATCGGGGAAAACACTGAAGCTTTCTTT. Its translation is CASSLIGENTEAFF.

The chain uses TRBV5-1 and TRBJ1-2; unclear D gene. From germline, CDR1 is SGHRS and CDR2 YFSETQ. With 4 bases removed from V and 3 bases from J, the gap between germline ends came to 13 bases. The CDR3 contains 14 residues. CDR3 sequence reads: CASSPEYGYYGYTF. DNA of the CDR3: TGCGCCAGCAGCCCCGAGTACGGGTACTATGGCTACACCTTC. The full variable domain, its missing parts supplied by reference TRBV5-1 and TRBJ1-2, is KAGVTQTPRYLIKTRGQQVTLSCSPISGHRSVSWYQQTPGQGLQFLFEYFSETQRNKGNFPGRFSGRQFSNSRSEMNVSTLELGDSALYLCASSPEYGYYGYTFGSGTRLTVV.

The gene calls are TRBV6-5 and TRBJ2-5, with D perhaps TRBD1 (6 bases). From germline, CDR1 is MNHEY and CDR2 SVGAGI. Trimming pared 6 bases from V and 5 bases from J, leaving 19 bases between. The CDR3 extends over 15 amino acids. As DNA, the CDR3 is TGTGCCAGCAGCTCCCTTACAGGGAATCGGGAGACCCAGTACTTC. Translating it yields CASSSLTGNRETQYF.

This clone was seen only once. The CDR3 here is CAASSGGSSYEQYF. The DNA of the CDR3 is TGTGCCGCATCTAGTGGCGGTAGCTCCTACGAGCAGTACTTC. The chain carries TRBV30 and TRBJ2-7; D unresolved. This CDR3 region has 14 residues. Per germline, CDR1 GTSNPN and CDR2 SVGIG (reference sequence). The V and J ends lost 8 bases and 0 bases respectively, with 17 bases between them.